The 18 T cell receptor beta chains listed next were all sequenced from one sample in a study of T cell repertoires in ileal Crohn's disease. Sequenced by immunoSEQ multiplex PCR; TCRdb stores in-frame clones only, minus some. Here the sample spans 16,000 or so clones, about 90% being singletons. The sequenced material came from ileal tissue. The receptors originated from an adult with Crohn's disease.

The chain links TRBV28 to TRBJ2-2; 8 positions agree with TRBD2. Germline values: CDR1 MDHEN, CDR2 SYDVKM. After removal of 6 bases from V and 8 bases from J, the junction contained 5 bases not matched to a gene. This CDR3 region has 13 residues. CDR3 sequence (DNA): TGTGCCAGCAGCTTTAGCGGGACGGGGGAGCTGTTTTTT. Residues: CASSFSGTGELFF.

The chain is built from TRBV2 and TRBJ2-7; D is perhaps TRBD2 (5 bases). The end of the DNA aligns better with TRBJ2-5, so the J call may be wrong. CDR3 length: 13 residues. Germline CDR1 and CDR2: SNHLY and FYNNEI. This chain's CDR3 is CASSEPGSKTQYF. The CDR3 nucleotides read TGTGCCAGCAGTGAACCGGGATCAAAGACCCAGTACTTC.

The genes are TRBV7-9 and TRBJ2-3, with a tentative D call TRBD2 (6 bases). The CDR3 is made up of 16 amino acids. V lost 0 bases and J 4 bases, leaving 14 bases between the germline ends. Looked up from germline, CDR1 is SEHNR and CDR2 is FQNEAQ (reference sequence). Here the CDR3 reads CASSLADGSPADTQYF. The CDR3 coding sequence is TGTGCCAGCAGCTTAGCGGACGGGAGTCCCGCAGATACGCAGTATTTT.

This chain connects TRBV12-5 to TRBJ1-5, with a possible D match to TRBD1 (5 bases). This CDR3 is 15 amino acids long. V lost 2 bases to trimming and J lost 7 bases, with 15 bases between them. Germline CDR1 reads LGHNT; CDR2 reads FRNRAP. The CDR3 DNA reads TGTGCTAGTGGTTTGAGCGTCCAGGGTGGGCAGCCCCAGCATTTT. It codes for CASGLSVQGGQPQHF.

This clone was recorded only once. The chain has TRBV18 and TRBJ2-7; 7 bases fit TRBD1. The CDR3 has 13 amino acids. V shed 3 bases and J 3 bases; nucleotides not matched to a gene: 2. CDR1 is KGHSH, CDR2 LQKENI, per germline. This CDR3 is CASSPNRGYEQYF. The CDR3 bases are TGTGCCAGCTCACCTAACAGGGGCTACGAGCAGTACTTC.

The genes are TRBV6-1 and TRBJ2-1, with TRBD2 matching 10 bases. This CDR3 region has 18 residues. Germline-derived CDR1 and CDR2 are MNHNS and SASEGT. J gave up 0 bases and V 0 bases, and 5 bases lay outside the gene matches. The CDR3 loop is CASSEAWTSGSSYNEQFF. CDR3 bases: TGTGCCAGCAGTGAAGCGTGGACTAGCGGATCCTCCTACAATGAGCAGTTCTTC.

The rearrangement links TRBV30 to TRBJ2-7; 8 nucleotides match TRBD1. V was pared by 2 bases and J by 5 bases, with 11 bases of the junction left unmatched. The CDR3 sequence is 15 residues long. Per the germline V gene, CDR1 is GTSNPN and CDR2 is SVGIG (reference sequence). The CDR3 DNA follows: TGTGCCTGGAGTTACGTAGACAGGGGAGGCCACGAGCAGTACTTC. This gives the protein CAWSYVDRGGHEQYF.

This chain connects TRBV23-1 to TRBJ2-7; tentatively, D is TRBD2 (5 bases). TRBV23-1 is placed among ORFs of uncertain function. The CDR3 contains 15 residues. The V and J ends lost 4 bases and 2 bases respectively, with 15 bases between them. Here the CDR3 DNA reads TGCGCCAGCAGTCTCCCAACTCGAGGGACCTACGAGCAGTACTTC. Translating it yields CASSLPTRGTYEQYF.

The chain has TRBV7-2 and TRBJ2-3; 7 positions agree with TRBD2. The CDR3 covers 17 residues. CDR1 is SGHTA and CDR2 is FQGNSA in the germline V gene. V dropped 5 bases and J dropped 1; count of bases not matched to a gene: 12. CDR3 DNA: TGTGCCAGCAGCCGACGTTCGGAGCGGGAACGCACAGATACGCAGTATTTT. It specifies CASSRRSERERTDTQYF.

The chain carries TRBV28 and TRBJ1-5; D gene uncertain. V was cut by 4 bases and J by 0 bases, with 7 bases left in between. This CDR3 spans 14 amino acids. Germline V gene sequence: CDR1 MDHEN, CDR2 SYDVKM. The CDR3 DNA reads TGTGCCAGCAGTTCCCCTTATAGCAATCAGCCCCAGCATTTT. This gives the protein CASSSPYSNQPQHF.

The chain has TRBV19 and TRBJ1-5, with D tentatively TRBD1 (6 bases). CDR3 length: 16 amino acids. The germline CDR1 and CDR2 sequences are LNHDA and SQIVND (reference sequence). V lost 3 bases, J lost 3 bases, and 15 bases lay in between. The CDR3 DNA reads TGTGCCAGTAGTATCCCATCGGACAGATTCAATCAGCCCCAGCATTTT. Translated, it gives CASSIPSDRFNQPQHF.

This chain uses TRBV4-2 with TRBJ2-7, with 9 bases identical to TRBD1. The CDR3 is 15 residues long. CDR1 is LGHNA, CDR2 YNFKEQ, per germline. With 3 bases clipped from V and 3 bases from J, the junction kept 6 bases outside the gene matches. The CDR3 DNA is TGTGCCAGCAGCCACTCCCGGGACAGGGACTACGAGCAGTACTTC. As protein: CASSHSRDRDYEQYF.

V and J are TRBV30 and TRBJ2-5, with 8 positions matching TRBD2. Trimming at V came to 1 base and at J to 7 bases, leaving 8 bases not matched to a gene. This CDR3 comprises 14 residues. Germline loops: CDR1 GTSNPN, CDR2 SVGIG (reference sequence). CDR3 region: CAWSGASGRVTQYF. DNA of the CDR3: TGTGCCTGGAGTGGTGCTAGCGGGCGGGTGACCCAGTACTTC.

The chain couples TRBV5-1 to TRBJ2-1; a possible D gene is TRBD2 (6 bases). Germline loops: CDR1 SGHRS, CDR2 YFSETQ. CDR3 length equals 15 residues. The V and J ends lost 4 bases and 3 bases respectively, with 14 bases between them. For the CDR3, the DNA is TGCGCCAGCAGCCAACCCGGGGGAGTCTACAATGAGCAGTTCTTC. Translating it yields CASSQPGGVYNEQFF.

The chain carries TRBV5-3 and TRBJ2-5, with TRBD2 identical over 16 bases. TRBV5-3 is known as an ORF, though its function is uncertain. Germline trimming cut 4 bases from V and 2 bases from J; bases unmatched to any gene: 8. The CDR3 contains 18 residues. The CDR3 loop reads CARSPTGLAGGMQETQYF. In nucleotides, the CDR3 is TGTGCCAGAAGCCCTACGGGACTAGCGGGAGGGATGCAAGAGACCCAGTACTTC.

The J gene is TRBJ2-1, the V gene TRBV9; 8 nucleotides align to TRBD1. CDR3 length equals 15 residues. Germline V gene lookup returns CDR1 SGDLS and CDR2 YYNGEE. Trimming cost V 0 bases and J 7 bases; bases outside gene matches: 6. The CDR3 DNA reads TGTGCCAGCAGCGTAGATGCGAGACAGGGGAATGAGCAGTTCTTC. Its protein is CASSVDARQGNEQFF.

The chain combines TRBV30 with TRBJ1-5; D is ambiguous. The CDR3 spans 14 residues. V dropped 1 base and J dropped 5 bases, with 12 bases sitting between them. The germline V gene has CDR1 GTSNPN and CDR2 SVGIG (reference sequence). CDR3 nucleotide sequence: TGTGCCTGGAGTGAAAAACTCGGGGATCAGCCCCAGCATTTT. Its protein product is CAWSEKLGDQPQHF.

This chain links TRBV23-1 with TRBJ2-5; D gene unclear. TRBV23-1 counts as an open reading frame of uncertain function. This CDR3 spans 15 amino acids. V shed 0 bases and J shed 1 base, with 9 bases lying between them. The CDR3 sequence: CASSQSPLLQETQYF. The DNA for the CDR3 is TGCGCCAGCAGTCAATCCCCCCTACTCCAAGAGACCCAGTACTTC.